This T cell receptor beta chain was captured in a study of shared clonotypes between healthy human individuals. Study context: A couple of female and a few male donors aged 18 to 49 were enrolled.

CDR3 length: 12 amino acids. Germline CDR1 reads SNHLY; CDR2 reads FYNNEI. Trimming cost V 4 bases and J 6 bases, with 9 bases left between them. Repertoires were generated with immunoSEQ multiplex PCR, while TCRdb's copy carries only in-frame clones and drops some. The sample has over 950,000 clones; roughly 80% are singletons. Sequenced: memory CD4+ T cells from PBMCs. Sample subset: CD45RA-negative fraction. V and J are TRBV2 and TRBJ1-2; a weak D match, TRBD1 (5 bases). The receptor's source is a man between 18 and 29 years old in good health. Some clones in this sample may be carry-over from other donors' samples. The CDR3 is CASSAQGNGYTF. The CDR3 nucleotides read TGTGCCAGCAGTGCCCAGGGCAATGGCTACACCTTC.